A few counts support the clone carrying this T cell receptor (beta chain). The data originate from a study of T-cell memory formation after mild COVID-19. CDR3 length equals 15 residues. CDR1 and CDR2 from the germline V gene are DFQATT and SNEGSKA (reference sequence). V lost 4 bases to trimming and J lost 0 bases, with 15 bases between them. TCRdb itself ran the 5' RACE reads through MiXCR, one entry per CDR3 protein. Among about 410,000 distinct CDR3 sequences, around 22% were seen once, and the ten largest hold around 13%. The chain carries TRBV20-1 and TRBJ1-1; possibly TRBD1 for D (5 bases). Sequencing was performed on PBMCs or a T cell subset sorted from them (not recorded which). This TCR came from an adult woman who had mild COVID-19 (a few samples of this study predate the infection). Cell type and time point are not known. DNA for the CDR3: TGCAGTGCTACCTCGGACATTTTGGTGAACACTGAAGCTTTCTTT. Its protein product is CSATSDILVNTEAFF.